The 2 T cell receptor beta chains presented below share a single source sample, sequenced in a study of control samples from healthy donors and cancer patients. TCRdb's copy holds only in-frame clones and misses some; the assay was immunoSEQ multiplex PCR. The sample holds approximately 30,000 clones, 94% seen once. The sequenced material came from blood. The receptors were gathered from a man in his 60s in good health.

This clone was seen once. This chain links TRBV18 with TRBJ2-5, with 10 bases fitting TRBD1. CDR3 length: 15 residues. The germline gives CDR1 KGHSH, CDR2 LQKENI. With V trimmed by 2 bases and J by 4 bases, 4 bases remained unmatched. The CDR3 coding sequence is TGTGCCAGCTCACCAGACAGGGGGCTGGGAGAGACCCAGTACTTC. Its protein product is CASSPDRGLGETQYF.

This clone was seen once. V usage is TRBV7-9 and J usage is TRBJ1-5; no clear D gene. The germline gives CDR1 SEHNR, CDR2 FQNEAQ (reference sequence). Between the trimmed V and J ends, which lost 1 base and 2 bases, there was a span of 12 bases. This CDR3 has 16 residues. The CDR3, as DNA: TGTGCCAGCAGCTTAGGTAGTTCCGGGGGCAATCAGCCCCAGCATTTT. It yields the protein CASSLGSSGGNQPQHF.